This T cell receptor beta chain was captured by sequencing in a study of blood T cell repertoires in COVID-19. Study in general: Samples of COVID-19 (acute and convalescent) were obtained from the United States, Italy and Spain. From T cells, B-cell-depleted T cells, or PBMCs came the material, which was cDNA or gDNA.

CDR3 length equals 14 residues. Germline CDR1 is SGHTA and CDR2 is FQGNSA. V was cut by 5 bases and J by 7 bases, with 17 bases left in between. This clone was counted once. In the authors' methods: Amplification of reference gene primers provided the estimated nucleated cell counts. Sequenced by immunoSEQ multiplex PCR; TCRdb stores in-frame clones only, minus some. V and J calls plus clone size are reproduced from that table; the DNA served to infer D and trimming. The sample has roughly 230,000 clones; around 90% are singletons. V and J are TRBV7-2 and TRBJ2-5; D gene ambiguous. This sequence was found in a human donor in a cohort sampled during active COVID-19. What was sequenced was peripheral blood. The CDR3 loop reads CASSLLAQARTQYF. Here the CDR3 DNA reads TGTGCCAGCAGCCTGCTCGCCCAGGCCAGGACCCAGTACTTC.